The 14 T cell receptor beta chains in this list originate from one sample, sequenced in a study of T cell changes during pregnancy in multiple sclerosis. Data came from immunoSEQ multiplex PCR; TCRdb stores just in-frame clones and leaves some out. The repertoire holds 50,000 to 70,000 clones, with 93% as singletons. Here the sequenced sample was peripheral blood, taken after pregnancy. The receptors were sampled from a female donor with multiple sclerosis, enrolled in a pregnancy study.

The sample holds one count of this clone. The V and J genes are TRBV2 and TRBJ2-2, with a possible D match to TRBD2 (6 bases). V lost 3 bases and J 5 bases, leaving 10 bases between the germline ends. The CDR3 covers 14 residues. Germline V gene lookup returns CDR1 SNHLY and CDR2 FYNNEI. DNA for the CDR3: TGTGCCAGCAGTGATTGGCTAGCGACCGGGGAGCTGTTTTTT. It yields the protein CASSDWLATGELFF.

This sequence joins TRBV6-5 and TRBJ2-5; 8 positions match TRBD2. Per germline, CDR1 MNHEY and CDR2 SVGAGI. The CDR3 consists of 14 residues. J was trimmed by 4 bases and V by 6 bases; bases with no gene match: 7. The CDR3 DNA reads TGTGCCAGCAGCCGCGGGACTAGAGGAGAGACCCAGTACTTC. Translating it yields CASSRGTRGETQYF.

The V gene is TRBV28, the J gene TRBJ2-7, with D perhaps matching TRBD2 (7 bases). Deletions cut 5 bases from V and 5 bases from J, with 25 bases between. Germline V gene sequence: CDR1 MDHEN, CDR2 SYDVKM. The CDR3 has 17 amino acids. CDR3 DNA sequence: TGTGCCAGCAGTGGGGGAGGGGGAGGGTGGAAGTTGGACGAGCAGTACTTC. It encodes CASSGGGGGWKLDEQYF.

J is TRBJ2-1 and V is TRBV6-5; the match to TRBD1 covers 10 bases. The CDR3 length is 15 residues. Germline CDR1 reads MNHEY; CDR2 reads SVGAGI. V lost 6 bases to trimming and J lost 5 bases; unmatched junction nucleotides: 7. The CDR3 here is CASRADRGLNNEQFF. The CDR3 DNA sequence: TGTGCCAGCAGGGCAGACAGGGGGCTCAACAATGAGCAGTTCTTC.

The V and J genes are TRBV19 and TRBJ1-1, with D perhaps TRBD1 (5 bases). The CDR3 runs 14 residues. The V end was cut by 7 bases, the J end by 0 bases, with 12 bases between. The germline V gene encodes CDR1 LNHDA and CDR2 SQIVND (reference sequence). The chain's CDR3 is CASKGTGLNTEAFF. The CDR3 DNA reads TGTGCCAGTAAAGGTACAGGCTTGAACACTGAAGCTTTCTTT.

The genes are TRBV6-1 and TRBJ1-2; no definite D call. V was shortened by 0 bases and J by 6 bases, with 11 bases between the two germline ends. CDR1 is MNHNS and CDR2 is SASEGT in the germline V gene. This CDR3 region has 14 residues. The CDR3 reads CASSEAGRPDGYTF. CDR3 DNA: TGTGCCAGCAGTGAAGCGGGCCGGCCCGATGGCTACACCTTC.

This rearrangement joins TRBV7-2 to TRBJ2-7; 10 bases are shared with TRBD2. With V trimmed by 4 bases and J by 6 bases, 9 bases remained unmatched. The CDR3 totals 15 residues. Germline V gene sequence: CDR1 SGHTA, CDR2 FQGNSA. The CDR3 bases are TGTGCCAGCAGCTCGGCTAGCGGGAGATCTGGCGAGCAGTACTTC. It specifies CASSSASGRSGEQYF. The full variable domain, completed using reference TRBV7-2 and TRBJ2-7, is GAGVSQSPSNKVTEKGKDVELRCDPISGHTALYWYRQSLGQGLEFLIYFQGNSAPDKSGLPSDRFSAERTGGSVSTLTIQRTQQEDSAVYLCASSSASGRSGEQYFGPGTRLTVT.

The rearrangement joins TRBV4-1 to TRBJ1-1; 7 positions match TRBD1. The CDR3 runs to 12 residues. Germline V gene sequence: CDR1 MGHRA, CDR2 YSYEKL. V dropped 4 bases and J dropped 11; count of bases not matched to a gene: 7. As DNA, the CDR3 is TGCGCCAGCAGCCGTCCCGACAGGGACGCTTTCTTT. This codes for CASSRPDRDAFF.

V and J are TRBV7-2 and TRBJ2-5, with TRBD2 matching 7 bases. This CDR3 contains 14 residues. With V trimmed by 4 bases and J by 5 bases, 7 bases remained unmatched. Per germline, CDR1 SGHTA and CDR2 FQGNSA. The CDR3 is CASSSGLNGETQYF. The CDR3 DNA is TGTGCCAGCAGCTCGGGACTAAACGGGGAGACCCAGTACTTC.

The V call is TRBV6-6, the J call TRBJ2-1; a possible D gene is TRBD1 (6 bases). V was pared by 6 bases and J by 4 bases, with 10 bases between. The CDR3 is 13 amino acids. The germline V gene encodes CDR1 MNHNY and CDR2 SVGAGI (reference sequence). CDR3 in amino acids: CASSRTEYNEQFF. Written as DNA, the CDR3 is TGTGCCAGCAGCCGGACAGAGTACAATGAGCAGTTCTTC.

This clone has a single count. This chain uses TRBV7-6 with TRBJ2-2, with a possible D match to TRBD2 (6 bases). Trimming took off 1 base at V and 6 bases at J, with 9 bases between the two ends. This CDR3 contains 14 residues. CDR1 is SGHVS and CDR2 is FNYEAQ in the germline V gene. The CDR3 reads CASSLGAGSGELFF. The CDR3, as DNA: TGTGCCAGCAGCTTAGGGGCGGGATCCGGGGAGCTGTTTTTT.

This clone was counted only a few times. This chain joins TRBV7-9 and TRBJ1-5, with a tentative D call TRBD1 (6 bases). V was pared by 3 bases and J by 4 bases, with 19 bases between. This CDR3 has 17 amino acids. The V gene's germline CDR1 is SEHNR and CDR2 FQNEAQ (reference sequence). CDR3 amino acids: CASSFVPTGTRNQPQHF. In DNA form, the CDR3 reads TGTGCCAGCAGCTTCGTCCCAACAGGGACACGAAATCAGCCCCAGCATTTT.

This sequence joins TRBV2 and TRBJ2-7; 7 positions match TRBD2. V gave up 8 bases and J gave up 2 bases; unmatched junction bases: 6. The CDR3 sequence is 13 residues long. Germline lookup yields CDR1 SNHLY and CDR2 FYNNEI. CDR3 protein: CASARAGTYEQYF. The CDR3 DNA reads as TGTGCCAGCGCCCGAGCGGGGACCTACGAGCAGTACTTC.

The chain has TRBV18 and TRBJ2-5; TRBD1 might be the D (5 bases). CDR1 and CDR2 from the germline V gene are KGHSH and LQKENI. The CDR3 has 15 amino acids. V was pared by 1 base and J by 1 base, with 10 bases between. For the CDR3, the DNA is TGTGCCAGCTCACCACAATACAGGTCCCAAGAGACCCAGTACTTC. Translating gives CASSPQYRSQETQYF.